This T cell receptor (beta chain) was recovered during a study of shared clonotypes between healthy human individuals. CD45RO negativity and positive selection for CCR7 defined naive CD8 cells, a population that excluded terminally differentiated effector memory CD45RA+ cells. All the donors were Caucasian adults who lived in Nashville, Tennessee. Trimming pared 5 bases from V and 6 bases from J, leaving 14 bases between. Germline V CDR1 and CDR2: MNHEY, SMNVEV (reference sequence). This CDR3 is built from 14 residues. Each sorted subset replicate got 200 ng genomic DNA, 30,000 or so genomes. Method: immunoSEQ multiplex PCR; TCRdb's copy keeps in-frame clones and lacks some. The table has around 2,000,000 clones, more than 85% seen once.

V and J are TRBV27 and TRBJ2-1; either TRBD1 or TRBD2 may supply D (6 bases each). The sequenced sample was naive CD8+ T cells from PBMCs. The TCR comes from a man aged 18-30 years in good health. Some clones in this sample may be carry-over from other donors' samples. CDR3 DNA: TGTGCCAGCAGTCTCGGGGGCCCCGGCAATGAGCAGTTCTTC. Protein sequence: CASSLGGPGNEQFF.